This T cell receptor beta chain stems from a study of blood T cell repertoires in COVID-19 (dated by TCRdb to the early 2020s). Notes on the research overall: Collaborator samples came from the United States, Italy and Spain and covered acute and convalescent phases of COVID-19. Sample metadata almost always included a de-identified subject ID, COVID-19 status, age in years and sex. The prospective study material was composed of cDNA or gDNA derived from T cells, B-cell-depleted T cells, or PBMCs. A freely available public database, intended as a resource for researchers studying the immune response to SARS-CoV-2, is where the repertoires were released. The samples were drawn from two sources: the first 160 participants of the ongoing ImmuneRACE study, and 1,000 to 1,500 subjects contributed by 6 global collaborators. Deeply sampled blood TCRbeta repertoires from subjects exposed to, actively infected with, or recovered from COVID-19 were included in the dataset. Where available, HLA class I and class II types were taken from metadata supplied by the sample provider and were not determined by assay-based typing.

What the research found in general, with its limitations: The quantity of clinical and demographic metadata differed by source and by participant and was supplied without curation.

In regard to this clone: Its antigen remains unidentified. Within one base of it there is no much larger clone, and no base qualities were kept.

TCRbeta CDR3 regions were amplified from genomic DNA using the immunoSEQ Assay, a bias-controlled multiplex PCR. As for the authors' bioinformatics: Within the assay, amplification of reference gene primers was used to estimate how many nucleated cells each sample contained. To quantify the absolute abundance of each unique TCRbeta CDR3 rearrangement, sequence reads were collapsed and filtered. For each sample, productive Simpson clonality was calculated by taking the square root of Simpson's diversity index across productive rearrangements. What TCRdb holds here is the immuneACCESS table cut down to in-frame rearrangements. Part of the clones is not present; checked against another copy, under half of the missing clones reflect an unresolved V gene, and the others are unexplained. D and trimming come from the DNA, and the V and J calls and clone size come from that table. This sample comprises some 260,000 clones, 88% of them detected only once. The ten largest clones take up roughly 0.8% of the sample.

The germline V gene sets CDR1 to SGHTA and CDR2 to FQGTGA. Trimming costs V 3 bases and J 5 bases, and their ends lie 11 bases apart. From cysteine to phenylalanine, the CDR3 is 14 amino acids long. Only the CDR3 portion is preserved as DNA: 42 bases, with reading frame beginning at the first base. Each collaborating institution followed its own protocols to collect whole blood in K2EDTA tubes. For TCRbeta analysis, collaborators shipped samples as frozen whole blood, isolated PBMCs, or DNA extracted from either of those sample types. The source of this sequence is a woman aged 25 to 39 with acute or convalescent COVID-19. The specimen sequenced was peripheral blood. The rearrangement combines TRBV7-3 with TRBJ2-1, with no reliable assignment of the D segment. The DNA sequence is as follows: TGTGCCAGCAGCTTGGCCCAGGCCAACAATGAGCAGTTCTTC. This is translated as CASSLAQANNEQFF. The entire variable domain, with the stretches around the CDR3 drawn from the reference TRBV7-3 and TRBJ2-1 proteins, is GAGVSQTPSNKVTEKGKYVELRCDPISGHTALYWYRQSLGQGPEFLIYFQGTGAADDSGLPNDRFFAVRPEGSVSTLKIQRTERGDSAVYLCASSLAQANNEQFFGPGTRLTVL.